One and the same sample provided the 11 T cell receptor beta chains below, sequenced in a study of shared clonotypes between healthy human individuals. TCRdb's table, derived via immunoSEQ multiplex PCR, lists solely in-frame clones and lacks some. The sample lists about 520,000 clones; approximately 95% were seen once. The sequencing sample was made of naive CD4+ T cells sorted from blood. This sample's subset: CD45RA+ positively selected. The source of these receptors is a woman younger than 45 in good health.

The rearrangement uses TRBV5-1 and TRBJ1-1; D call uncertain. This CDR3 is built from 13 residues. Germline V gene sequence: CDR1 SGHRS, CDR2 YFSETQ. Between the trimmed V and J ends, which lost 6 bases and 5 bases, there was a span of 14 bases. In DNA form, the CDR3 reads TGCGCCAGCATGGGCCTGGTAGGGACTGAAGCTTTCTTT. Protein sequence: CASMGLVGTEAFF.

The chain is built from TRBV29-1 and TRBJ1-1; the D gene is possibly TRBD1 (5 bases). Germline CDR1 reads SQVTM; CDR2 reads ANQGSEA. There are 15 residues in the CDR3. Trimming left V 3 bases short and J 0 bases short, with 14 bases between. The DNA of the CDR3 is TGCAGCGTTGATGTAGGGGCCGGGATGAACACTGAAGCTTTCTTT. It codes for CSVDVGAGMNTEAFF.

The V and J genes are TRBV5-1 and TRBJ1-1; weak D call: TRBD1 (5 bases). The germline gives CDR1 SGHRS, CDR2 YFSETQ. V was trimmed by 4 bases and J by 0 bases, leaving 13 bases between them. CDR3 size: 15 residues. The CDR3 spells CASSGTVALNTEAFF. The CDR3 bases are TGCGCCAGCAGCGGGACGGTAGCCCTGAACACTGAAGCTTTCTTT. Full variable domain (rest looked up from reference TRBV5-1 and TRBJ1-1): KAGVTQTPRYLIKTRGQQVTLSCSPISGHRSVSWYQQTPGQGLQFLFEYFSETQRNKGNFPGRFSGRQFSNSRSEMNVSTLELGDSALYLCASSGTVALNTEAFFGQGTRLTVV.

This clone was seen just once. The CDR3 DNA sequence: TGTGCCAGCAAGGAGGGAAGAGGGTCCTACGAGCAGTACTTC. This gives the protein CASKEGRGSYEQYF. V gene TRBV6-5 combines with J gene TRBJ2-7; TRBD2 might be the D (6 bases). This CDR3 has 14 amino acids. The germline V and J ends were trimmed by 7 bases and 1 base, with 14 bases remaining between them. Per germline, CDR1 MNHEY and CDR2 SVGAGI.

CDR3 sequence: CASSGQGNNYGYTF. For the CDR3, the DNA is TGTGCCAGCAGTGGACAGGGGAATAACTATGGCTACACCTTC. The gene calls are TRBV2 and TRBJ1-2, with 8 bases matching TRBD1. CDR1 is SNHLY and CDR2 is FYNNEI in the germline V gene. The CDR3 is 14 amino acids. The J segment lost 1 base and the V segment lost 4 bases, leaving 2 bases of the junction unmatched. Complete variable domain (other parts from reference TRBV2 and TRBJ1-2): EPEVTQTPSHQVTQMGQEVILRCVPISNHLYFYWYRQILGQKVEFLVSFYNNEISEKSEIFDDQFSVERPDGSNFTLKIRSTKLEDSAMYFCASSGQGNNYGYTFGSGTRLTVV.

The V and J genes are TRBV18 and TRBJ2-4; weak D call: TRBD1 (7 bases). CDR1 and CDR2 from the germline V gene are KGHSH and LQKENI. The CDR3 totals 14 residues. The V end lost 2 bases, the J end lost 8 bases, and 13 bases lay between the germline ends. The DNA of the CDR3 is TGTGCCAGCTCACCAGCCGACAGGGAGGACATTCAGTACTTC. Protein product: CASSPADREDIQYF. Using reference TRBV18 and TRBJ2-4 for the parts outside the CDR3, the full variable domain is NAGVMQNPRHLVRRRGQEARLRCSPMKGHSHVYWYRQLPEEGLKFMVYLQKENIIDESGMPKERFSAEFPKEGPSILRIQQVVRGDSAAYFCASSPADREDIQYFGAGTRLSVL.

The rearrangement joins TRBV6-5 to TRBJ2-3, with a weak D call TRBD1 (5 bases). Germline values: CDR1 MNHEY, CDR2 SVGAGI. The CDR3 spans 14 residues. Trimming took 2 bases from V and 3 from J, leaving 9 bases between them. The chain's CDR3 is CASSYLQGTDTQYF. As DNA, the CDR3 is TGTGCCAGCAGTTACCTCCAGGGAACAGATACGCAGTATTTT.

This rearrangement joins TRBV28 to TRBJ1-4, with 10 positions matching TRBD1. There are 16 residues in the CDR3. Germline V gene sequence: CDR1 MDHEN, CDR2 SYDVKM. The V segment lost 2 bases and the J segment 7 bases; nucleotides outside the gene matches: 7. CDR3 nucleotide sequence: TGTGCCAGCAGTTTAGACAGGGGGCGGGACGTTGAAAAACTGTTTTTT. Residues: CASSLDRGRDVEKLFF.

The V and J genes are TRBV6-6 and TRBJ2-5; either TRBD1 or TRBD2 may fit D (7 bases each). Germline CDR1 MNHNY, CDR2 SVGAGI (reference sequence). V was shortened by 0 bases and J by 2 bases, with 13 bases between the two germline ends. There are 16 residues in the CDR3. The CDR3 region is CASSYSTGRGQETQYF. DNA for the CDR3: TGTGCCAGCAGTTACTCGACAGGGAGGGGACAAGAGACCCAGTACTTC.

The chain recombines TRBV6-1 with TRBJ2-2; no clear D. Looked up from germline, CDR1 is MNHNS and CDR2 is SASEGT. The CDR3 is made up of 16 amino acids. Deletions cut 3 bases from V and 0 bases from J, with 11 bases between. The DNA of the CDR3 is TGTGCCAGCAGTGATGCAAGCGTAACGAACACCGGGGAGCTGTTTTTT. It codes for CASSDASVTNTGELFF.

This rearrangement joins TRBV28 to TRBJ2-5; possibly TRBD1 or TRBD2 for D (6 bases each). The DNA matches TRBJ2-7 better at its end, which makes the J call doubtful. Germline V gene sequence: CDR1 MDHEN, CDR2 SYDVKM. The CDR3 spans 13 residues. The CDR3 loop reads CASTGGELYEQYF. CDR3 DNA sequence: TGTGCCAGCACCGGGGGCGAATTATACGAGCAGTACTTC.